The clone carrying this T cell receptor beta chain has just one count. Its target is unknown. The V end lost 4 bases, the J end lost 1 base, and 13 bases lay between the germline ends. Germline CDR1 MGHRA, CDR2 YSYEKL. CDR3 size: 15 residues. Second-dose intervals near 4 or 12 weeks were combined. Sequenced by immunoSEQ multiplex PCR; TCRdb stores in-frame clones only, minus some. The repertoire includes 150,000 to 200,000 clones, more than 70% of them detected once, and approximately 26% sits in the top ten. This entry belongs to a study of T cell responses to AZD1222 COVID-19 vaccine. Study-level results: With dominance at 160-218 and 743-854, vaccine-associated CD4 TCRs spanned spike. Close to half of all spike-specific TCRs reportedly target regions of the variants that are unmutated.

This receptor was obtained from an adult who received the AZD1222 COVID-19 vaccine. This chain uses TRBV4-1 with TRBJ1-1; a weak D match, TRBD1 (5 bases). This sample comprised peripheral blood, obtained 28 days after the second AZD1222 dose. The CDR3 here is CASSPPGLRNTEAFF. The CDR3 coding sequence is TGCGCCAGCAGCCCCCCGGGACTCCGGAACACTGAAGCTTTCTTT.